This T cell receptor (beta chain) was sequenced in a study of early T cells in non-severe SARS-CoV-2 infection. Germline CDR1 and CDR2: LGHDT and YNNKEL (reference sequence). The CDR3 runs to 17 residues. The V end lost 0 bases, the J end lost 5 bases, and 20 bases lay between the germline ends. Individual cDNA molecules each received unique molecular identifiers attached to them. TCRdb recomputed calls from the 5' RACE reads with MiXCR, one row per CDR3 protein. The sample shows more than 20,000 distinct CDR3 sequences, about 4% of them seen only once. This clonotype was counted at least ten times. As yet, its antigen is unknown. Study conclusions and caveats: Using VDJdb, the matching emphasized anti-spike CD8 responses while missing private and CD4 specificities.

The sequenced sample consisted of whole blood. The sequence was obtained from an adult who was a healthcare worker with PCR-confirmed SARS-CoV-2 infection or an uninfected control (not recorded which). The rearrangement joins TRBV3-1 to TRBJ2-7; the D call may be TRBD1 or TRBD2 (6 bases each). The CDR3 loop reads CASSQDPPWGALDEQYF. In nucleotides, the CDR3 is TGTGCCAGCAGCCAAGACCCGCCGTGGGGGGCGCTGGACGAGCAGTACTTC.